Presented here are 5 T cell receptor beta chains from one specimen sequenced in a study of blood T cells in healthy people across ages. The authors ran a second PCR of roughly 6 to 12 cycles using a sample-barcoded 5' primer and a J-beta primer mix. MiXCR, run by TCRdb on the 5' RACE reads, gives a single entry per CDR3 protein. The sample holds 1 million to 1.2 million distinct CDR3 sequences, around two fifths seen once. Sequenced material: blood. Receptors originate from a young man in good health.

DNA for the CDR3: TGTGCCAGTAGACGACAGGGTCTGGACGGCTACACCTTC. Its translation is CASRRQGLDGYTF. The V gene is TRBV19, the J gene TRBJ1-2; TRBD1 matches at 7 bases. This CDR3 has 13 amino acids. Losses at the gene ends were 6 bases for V and 8 bases for J; bases not matched to a gene: 9. Germline CDR1 reads LNHDA; CDR2 reads SQIVND (reference sequence).

The rearrangement links TRBV6-6 to TRBJ1-4; tentative D call: TRBD1 (6 bases). CDR1 is MNHNY, CDR2 SVGAGI, per germline (reference sequence). The CDR3 runs 15 residues. The germline V and J ends were trimmed by 6 bases and 0 bases, with 11 bases remaining between them. CDR3 sequence (DNA): TGTGCCAGCAGCGGGGGCTTTGCAACTAATGAAAAACTGTTTTTT. Its translation: CASSGGFATNEKLFF.

The chain carries TRBV18 and TRBJ1-1; 8 nucleotides agree with TRBD1. J gave up 6 bases and V 1 base, and 25 bases lay outside the gene matches. Germline V gene lookup returns CDR1 KGHSH and CDR2 LQKENI. CDR3 size: 21 residues. CDR3 sequence: CASSPRDRPIFGYRRSAEAFF. The DNA of the CDR3 is TGTGCCAGCTCACCACGGGACAGGCCAATCTTCGGTTACCGTCGGAGCGCTGAAGCTTTCTTT.

This chain connects TRBV5-1 to TRBJ1-5; D is ambiguous. Trimming shortened V by 0 bases and J by 7 bases, and 11 bases separated the two germline ends. In germline, CDR1 is SGHRS, CDR2 YFSETQ. The CDR3 runs to 14 residues. The CDR3 region has the DNA TGCGCCAGCAGCTTGGGTGAGGGTGCCCAGCCCCAGCATTTT. Its translation: CASSLGEGAQPQHF. The full variable domain, rest sourced from reference TRBV5-1 and TRBJ1-5, is KAGVTQTPRYLIKTRGQQVTLSCSPISGHRSVSWYQQTPGQGLQFLFEYFSETQRNKGNFPGRFSGRQFSNSRSEMNVSTLELGDSALYLCASSLGEGAQPQHFGDGTRLSIL.

This sequence joins TRBV7-9 and TRBJ2-1; no clear D. With 5 bases removed from V and 10 bases from J, the gap between germline ends came to 9 bases. Germline V lookup: CDR1 SEHNR, CDR2 FQNEAQ (reference sequence). The CDR3 covers 11 residues. Here the CDR3 DNA reads TGTGCCAGCAGCCCCTCATGGGAGCAGTTCTTC. Translation: CASSPSWEQFF.